This entry is about one TCR beta chain. Antigen specificity is unknown. Profiling relied on immunoSEQ multiplex PCR, and the TCRdb table lists in-frame clones only, not all of them. The sample records about 70,000 clones, around 83% being singletons. These data belong to a study of T cell responses to AZD1222 COVID-19 vaccine. Overall study findings and caveats: CD4 TCRs associated with vaccination spanned spike, dominating at 160-218 and 743-854. Nearly half of unique spike-specific TCRs reportedly avoided B.1.351 and B.1.1.7 mutated regions.

Trimming stripped 3 bases from V and 1 base from J, with 13 bases between. CDR1 and CDR2 from the germline V gene are SGHVS and FNYEAQ. There are 16 residues in the CDR3. The receptor was derived from an adult in good health. J is TRBJ2-1 and V is TRBV7-6, with TRBD2 as a possible D gene (5 bases). This specimen consisted of peripheral blood, obtained on day 0 of AZD1222 vaccination. The CDR3 sequence: CASSFRQRKSYNEQFF. The CDR3 DNA reads as TGTGCCAGCAGCTTTCGTCAGCGGAAGTCCTACAATGAGCAGTTCTTC.